This T cell receptor beta chain was recorded in a study of T cell responses to AZD1222 COVID-19 vaccine. The V end lost 0 bases, the J end lost 3 bases, and 9 bases lay between the germline ends. Germline values: CDR1 LGHNA, CDR2 YNFKEQ. This CDR3 region has 15 residues. Profiled with immunoSEQ multiplex PCR; TCRdb holds only in-frame clones, not every one. The data hold around 120,000 clones, with approximately 91% observed a single time. Details on this clone: Its target is not known.

Regarding the study as a whole: Reportedly, nearly half of unique spike TCRs recognized epitopes outside B.1.351/B.1.1.7 mutations.

The sample here was peripheral blood, taken on day 0 of AZD1222 vaccination. V is TRBV4-2 and J is TRBJ1-5; possible D gene TRBD1, 6 bases. The receptor's source is an adult in good health. The CDR3 nucleotides read TGTGCCAGCAGCCAAGAGGCGGGGGCCAATCAGCCCCAGCATTTT. This gives the protein CASSQEAGANQPQHF.